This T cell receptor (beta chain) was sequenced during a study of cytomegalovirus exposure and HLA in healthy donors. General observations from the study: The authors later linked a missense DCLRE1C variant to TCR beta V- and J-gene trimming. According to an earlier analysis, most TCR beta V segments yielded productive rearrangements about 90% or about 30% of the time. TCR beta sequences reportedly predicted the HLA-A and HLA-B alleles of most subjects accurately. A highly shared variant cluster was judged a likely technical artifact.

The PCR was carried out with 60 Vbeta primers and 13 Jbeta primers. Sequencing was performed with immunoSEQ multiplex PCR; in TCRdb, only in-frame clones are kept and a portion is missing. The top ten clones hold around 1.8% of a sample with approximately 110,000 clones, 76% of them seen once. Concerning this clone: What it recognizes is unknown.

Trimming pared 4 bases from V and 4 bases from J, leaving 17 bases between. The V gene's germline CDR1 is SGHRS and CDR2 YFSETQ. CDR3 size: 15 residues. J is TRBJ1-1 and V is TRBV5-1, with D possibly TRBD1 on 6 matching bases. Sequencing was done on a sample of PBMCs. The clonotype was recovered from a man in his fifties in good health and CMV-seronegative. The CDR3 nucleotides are TGCGCCAGCAGCCCCCCGTCAGGGGAGGGCACTGAAGCTTTCTTT. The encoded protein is CASSPPSGEGTEAFF.